The rows below give T cell receptor beta chains drawn from one sample of a study of T cell repertoires in cytomegalovirus infection. TCRdb called the reads again in MiXCR, with one record for every CDR3 protein. The sample holds just over 300,000 distinct CDR3 sequences, about 17% seen once. Sequencing used PBMCs. The receptors were sampled from a human donor in good health (CMV status not recorded). Some clones in this sample may be carry-over from other donors' samples. Each CDR3 is given with its conserved first and last residue. The order of the fields is D gene, V gene, clone size, J gene, CDR3 protein, CDR3 DNA. A D gene is named only where the DNA matches it firmly. Expanded clones are given a class, and other clones once, few, many or no size at all.

D gene: -
V gene: TRBV28
clone size: few
J gene: TRBJ2-2
CDR3 protein: CASSLGQLTGELFF
CDR3 DNA: TGTGCCAGCAGTTTAGGGCAGCTCACCGGGGAGCTGTTTTTT

D gene: -
V gene: TRBV12-3/TRBV12-4
clone size: few
J gene: TRBJ2-4
CDR3 protein: CASSAFGLADQNIQYF
CDR3 DNA: TGTGCCAGCAGCGCCTTCGGGTTAGCGGACCAAAACATTCAGTACTTC

D gene: -
V gene: TRBV7-2
clone size: many
J gene: TRBJ2-2
CDR3 protein: CASSLAGVPGTENTGELFF
CDR3 DNA: TGTGCCAGCAGCTTAGCGGGGGTACCCGGGACGGAGAACACCGGGGAGCTGTTTTTT

D gene: -
V gene: TRBV28
clone size: few
J gene: TRBJ1-5
CDR3 protein: CASSLTGKNQPQHF
CDR3 DNA: TGTGCCAGCAGTTTAACAGGGAAGAATCAGCCCCAGCATTTT

D gene: -
V gene: TRBV20-1
clone size: many
J gene: TRBJ1-3
CDR3 protein: CSARGQGNTIYF
CDR3 DNA: TGCAGTGCTAGAGGACAGGGAAACACCATATATTTT

D gene: -
V gene: TRBV6-2/TRBV6-3
clone size: -
J gene: TRBJ2-7
CDR3 protein: CASSLKVAESSYEQYF
CDR3 DNA: TGTGCCAGCAGTTTGAAGGTAGCGGAGAGCTCCTACGAGCAGTACTTC

D gene: TRBD1
V gene: TRBV19
clone size: -
J gene: TRBJ1-5
CDR3 protein: CASRGGGTGLQPQHF
CDR3 DNA: TGTGCCAGTAGGGGGGGGGGGACAGGGTTACAGCCCCAGCATTTT

D gene: -
V gene: TRBV6-6
clone size: few
J gene: TRBJ2-3
CDR3 protein: CASSGGQSPRSDTQYF
CDR3 DNA: TGTGCCAGCAGTGGGGGACAAAGCCCCCGTTCAGATACGCAGTATTTT

D gene: TRBD2
V gene: TRBV11-2
clone size: -
J gene: TRBJ2-5
CDR3 protein: CASSLDASGGLWF
CDR3 DNA: TGTGCCAGCAGCTTAGACGCTAGCGGGGGCCTGTGGTTC

D gene: -
V gene: TRBV18
clone size: -
J gene: TRBJ2-4
CDR3 protein: CASSPGEVAKNIQYF
CDR3 DNA: TGTGCCAGCTCACCGGGGGAGGTAGCCAAAAACATTCAGTACTTC

D gene: -
V gene: TRBV7-2
clone size: many
J gene: TRBJ1-5
CDR3 protein: CASSWNGNQPQHF
CDR3 DNA: TGTGCCAGCAGCTGGAATGGGAATCAGCCCCAGCATTTT

D gene: -
V gene: TRBV4-3
clone size: few
J gene: TRBJ2-3
CDR3 protein: CASSQDTGLHSTDTQYF
CDR3 DNA: TGCGCCAGCAGCCAAGATACTGGGTTACACTCGACAGATACGCAGTATTTT

D gene: -
V gene: TRBV6-5
clone size: -
J gene: TRBJ1-1
CDR3 protein: CASSWTGGVTEAFF
CDR3 DNA: TGTGCCAGCAGTTGGACGGGCGGTGTCACTGAAGCTTTCTTT

D gene: TRBD2
V gene: TRBV7-2
clone size: many
J gene: TRBJ2-5
CDR3 protein: CASSPEVAGGPETQYF
CDR3 DNA: TGTGCCAGCAGCCCGGAGGTAGCGGGGGGGCCGGAGACCCAGTACTTC

D gene: -
V gene: TRBV7-9
clone size: many
J gene: TRBJ1-1
CDR3 protein: CASSLEIQGTEAFF
CDR3 DNA: TGTGCCAGCAGCTTAGAGATACAGGGAACTGAAGCTTTCTTT

D gene: -
V gene: TRBV19
clone size: many
J gene: TRBJ1-1
CDR3 protein: CASRYSVNTEAFF
CDR3 DNA: TGTGCCAGTAGGTACTCCGTGAACACTGAAGCTTTCTTT

D gene: TRBD1
V gene: TRBV25-1
clone size: -
J gene: TRBJ1-1
CDR3 protein: CASSEYGTGDAFF
CDR3 DNA: TGTGCCAGCAGTGAATACGGGACAGGGGATGCTTTCTTT

D gene: -
V gene: TRBV18
clone size: few
J gene: TRBJ1-1
CDR3 protein: CASSPPPGWNTEAFF
CDR3 DNA: TGTGCCAGCTCACCACCTCCAGGATGGAACACTGAAGCTTTCTTT

D gene: TRBD2
V gene: TRBV2
clone size: many
J gene: TRBJ2-1
CDR3 protein: CASRAGGVYNEQFF
CDR3 DNA: TGTGCCAGCAGAGCGGGGGGCGTATACAATGAGCAGTTCTTC

D gene: -
V gene: TRBV7-2
clone size: many
J gene: TRBJ2-5
CDR3 protein: CASSLGGTQYF
CDR3 DNA: TGTGCCAGCAGCTTAGGGGGGACCCAGTACTTC

D gene: -
V gene: TRBV28
clone size: few
J gene: TRBJ1-2
CDR3 protein: CASSLGGANYGYTF
CDR3 DNA: TGTGCCAGCAGTTTAGGGGGAGCTAACTATGGCTACACCTTC

D gene: -
V gene: TRBV28
clone size: -
J gene: TRBJ1-5
CDR3 protein: CASSLHPTGNQPQHF
CDR3 DNA: TGTGCCAGCAGTTTACACCCTACGGGCAATCAGCCCCAGCATTTT

D gene: -
V gene: TRBV12-3/TRBV12-4
clone size: -
J gene: TRBJ1-5
CDR3 protein: CASSSGRQDQPQHF
CDR3 DNA: TGTGCCAGCAGTTCAGGGCGACAGGATCAGCCCCAGCATTTT

D gene: -
V gene: TRBV28
clone size: many
J gene: TRBJ1-1
CDR3 protein: CASSRQQRMNTEAFF
CDR3 DNA: TGTGCCAGCAGCCGACAGCAGAGGATGAACACTGAAGCTTTCTTT

D gene: TRBD1
V gene: TRBV4-1
clone size: -
J gene: TRBJ1-5
CDR3 protein: CASSQADREVQPQHF
CDR3 DNA: TGCGCCAGCAGCCAGGCTGACAGGGAGGTTCAGCCCCAGCATTTT